This TCR beta chain was captured in a study of immune characterization of retroperitoneal liposarcoma. TCRdb reprocessed the PCR reads with MiXCR, giving one entry per CDR3 protein. Of around 11,000 distinct CDR3 sequences listed, approximately 24% are singletons. Germline V gene data show CDR1 as MNHNS and CDR2 as SASEGT. The CDR3 extends over 12 amino acids. Deletions cut 7 bases from V and 8 bases from J, with 11 bases between. Specimen: blood. The chain is built from TRBV6-1 and TRBJ1-4, with D possibly TRBD1 on 5 matching bases. This receptor was taken from a male donor with retroperitoneal liposarcoma. The CDR3 spells CASKRGREKLFF. The CDR3 DNA sequence: TGTGCCAGCAAAAGGGGCAGGGAAAAACTGTTTTTT.